These T cell receptor beta chains were read from a single sample in a study of blood T cell repertoires in COVID-19. Sequencing used immunoSEQ multiplex PCR; TCRdb keeps in-frame clones, though not all of them. The data hold 81,000 or so clones, with about 82% observed a single time. Sequencing was carried out using peripheral blood. All receptors come from a man aged 50-59 years with COVID-19, enrolled during active disease. Each CDR3 is given with its conserved first and last residue. The D gene is left open where the match is weak. Clone size is stated in some rows and not others, as once, few, many or a class when expanded.

13	TRBV7-3	TRBJ2-2	.	.	CASSLTGSGELFF	TGTGCCAGCAGCTTAACCGGTTCCGGGGAGCTGTTTTTT
14	TRBV2	TRBJ1-4	.	.	CASRLEATNEKLFF	TGTGCCAGCAGATTGGAGGCAACTAATGAAAAACTGTTTTTT
13	TRBV19	TRBJ1-1	.	.	CASASGFGTEAFF	TGTGCCAGTGCCTCGGGGTTTGGGACTGAAGCTTTCTTT
13	TRBV12-3/TRBV12-4	TRBJ1-2	TRBD1	.	CASTMTGNYGYTF	TGTGCCAGCACTATGACAGGGAACTATGGCTACACCTTC
16	TRBV6-2/TRBV6-3	TRBJ2-1	.	.	CASSYNEGEPYNEQFF	TGTGCCAGCAGTTACAACGAGGGGGAGCCCTACAATGAGCAGTTCTTC
16	TRBV28	TRBJ1-5	.	.	CASSRARGERNQPQHF	TGTGCCAGCAGTCGAGCGCGGGGGGAACGCAATCAGCCCCAGCATTTT
13	TRBV6-5	TRBJ2-7	.	.	CASSTGSDYEQYF	TGTGCCAGCAGTACTGGTAGCGACTACGAGCAGTACTTC
13	TRBV7-2	TRBJ1-2	TRBD1	.	CASSPRQGKGYTF	TGTGCCAGCAGCCCCAGACAGGGGAAAGGCTACACCTTC
14	TRBV29-1	TRBJ2-2	.	.	CSVERGYSTGELFF	TGCAGCGTTGAGAGGGGGTATAGCACCGGGGAGCTGTTTTTT
13	TRBV6-5	TRBJ1-6	.	.	CASRQERNSPLHF	TGTGCCAGCAGACAGGAGCGTAATTCACCCCTCCACTTT
15	TRBV5-1	TRBJ2-5	TRBD2	few	CATTTSGTKGETQYF	TGCGCCACCACCACTAGCGGGACTAAGGGAGAGACCCAGTACTTC
13	TRBV10-3	TRBJ2-2	.	.	CAIKVLLTGELFF	TGTGCCATCAAGGTACTACTCACCGGGGAGCTGTTTTTT
15	TRBV9	TRBJ2-7	TRBD1	few	CASSVGDRGSYEQYF	TGTGCCAGCAGCGTCGGAGACAGGGGGTCCTACGAGCAGTACTTC
13	TRBV24-1	TRBJ1-2	TRBD1	few	CATSGQGASGYTF	TGTGCCACCAGTGGTCAGGGGGCGTCAGGCTACACCTTC
13	TRBV5-4	TRBJ2-1	.	.	CASSGSRYNEQFF	TGTGCCAGCAGCGGGAGCCGTTACAATGAGCAGTTCTTC
15	TRBV30	TRBJ2-7	.	.	CAWRESRGFSYEQYF	TGTGCCTGGAGGGAAAGCAGGGGCTTCTCCTACGAGCAGTACTTC
13	TRBV11-2	TRBJ1-2	.	.	CASTTGGSYGYTF	TGTGCCAGCACCACGGGGGGGAGTTACGGCTACACCTTC
16	TRBV18	TRBJ2-1	TRBD1	.	CASSPLSGGPYNEQFF	TGTGCCAGCTCACCACTCTCAGGGGGCCCCTACAATGAGCAGTTCTTC
13	TRBV12-3/TRBV12-4	TRBJ1-4	TRBD1	.	CASRVRDSEKLFF	TGTGCCAGCAGGGTACGGGACAGTGAAAAACTGTTTTTT
15	TRBV2	TRBJ2-1	.	.	CASSVLAGINNEQFF	TGTGCCAGCAGTGTCCTCGCAGGCATCAACAATGAGCAGTTCTTC
13	TRBV6-6	TRBJ1-5	.	few	CASRSSVNQPQHF	TGTGCCAGCAGGTCCAGCGTGAATCAGCCCCAGCATTTT
15	TRBV28	TRBJ1-1	.	.	CASTAPGVGGTEAFF	TGTGCCAGCACCGCTCCGGGGGTGGGTGGGACTGAAGCTTTCTTT
13	TRBV28	TRBJ1-2	TRBD1	.	CASSFPGGRGYTF	TGTGCCAGCAGTTTCCCAGGGGGCAGGGGCTACACCTTC
14	TRBV18	TRBJ2-7	TRBD1	.	CASSPRDSIYEQYF	TGTGCCAGCTCACCACGGGACAGTATCTACGAGCAGTACTTC
13	TRBV19	TRBJ1-2	.	.	CASSPRDTYGYTF	TGTGCCAGTAGCCCCCGGGACACCTATGGCTACACCTTC